This T cell receptor (beta chain) is from a study of T cells in Graves' hyperthyroidism and ophthalmopathy. This CDR3 spans 16 amino acids. The ends were cut back, 5 bases at V and 2 bases at J, with 13 bases in the middle. The V gene's germline CDR1 is LGHDT and CDR2 YNNKEL (reference sequence). Amplified TCR beta CDR3 regions derived from RNA transcripts. When the TCR CDR3 underwent first-round RT-PCR, the HTBI primer set was used. TCRdb re-called the multiplex PCR reads with MiXCR, one entry per CDR3 protein. The table shows hundreds of thousands of distinct CDR3 sequences, with around 21% occurring only once. Patients were excluded because of uncontrolled infection, other autoimmune disease, pregnancy or lactation.

This TCR derives from a young man with Graves' ophthalmopathy. The chain is built from TRBV3-1 and TRBJ2-6, with D possibly called TRBD1 or TRBD2 (6 bases each). The specimen was blood. CDR3 sequence (DNA): TGTGCCAGCAGCTATGAAGGGGGGCCTGGGGCCAACGTCCTGACTTTC. The encoded protein is CASSYEGGPGANVLTF.